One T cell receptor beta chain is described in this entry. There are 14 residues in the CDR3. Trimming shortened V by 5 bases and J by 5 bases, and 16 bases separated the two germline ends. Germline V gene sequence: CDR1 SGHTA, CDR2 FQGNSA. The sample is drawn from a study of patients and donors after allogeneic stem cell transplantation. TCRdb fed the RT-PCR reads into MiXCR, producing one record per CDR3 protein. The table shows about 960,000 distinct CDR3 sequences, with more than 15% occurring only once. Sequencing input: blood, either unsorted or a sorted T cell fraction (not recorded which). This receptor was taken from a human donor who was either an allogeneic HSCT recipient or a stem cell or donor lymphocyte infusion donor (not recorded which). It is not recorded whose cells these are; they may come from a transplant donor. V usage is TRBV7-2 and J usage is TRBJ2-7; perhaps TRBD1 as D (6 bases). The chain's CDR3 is CASSQNRVLNEQYF. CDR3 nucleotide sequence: TGTGCCAGCAGCCAAAACAGGGTTCTAAACGAGCAGTACTTC.